The clone carrying this T cell receptor beta chain was seen at least ten times. Its antigen is currently unknown. The source material, RNA transcripts, was used to amplify TCR beta CDR3 regions. The primer set for the first-round RT-PCR of the TCR CDR3 was HTBI. MiXCR was run by TCRdb on the multiplex PCR reads, yielding one entry per CDR3 protein. The sample consists of 350,000 to 450,000 distinct CDR3 sequences, roughly 17% of them appearing once. CDR3 length: 16 amino acids. Trimming removed 5 bases from V and 2 bases from J; junction bases left unmatched: 14. Germline CDR1 DFQATT, CDR2 SNEGSKA (reference sequence). The sample originates from a study of T cells in Graves' hyperthyroidism and ophthalmopathy. Whole-study context: Peripheral blood sampling occurred at initial diagnosis, before any treatment.

Regarding the study as a whole: Most clonotypes expanded in the thyroid (above 0.001) were also present in blood. Model output signaled ophthalmopathy a median roughly 6 months ahead of onset.

The sample consisted of blood. The TCR comes from a woman in her 30s with Graves' hyperthyroidism that later progressed to Graves' ophthalmopathy. J is TRBJ2-7 and V is TRBV20-1; TRBD1 agrees at 8 bases. The DNA for the CDR3 is TGCAGTGCTCCACGGGGTCCCCCGGACAGGGCCTACGAGCAGTACTTC. This gives the protein CSAPRGPPDRAYEQYF.